Following are 19 T cell receptor beta chains from one sample sequenced in a study of chemoradiotherapy in HPV16-positive cancers. Clones were read by immunoSEQ multiplex PCR, and TCRdb kept only the in-frame ones, dropping some. The sample lists 4,000 to 5,500 clones, about 91% seen once, with approximately 3.1% in the top ten. The source was tumor tissue, collected from a patient who underwent chemoradiotherapy. These receptors were taken from a human donor with HPV-associated anogenital cancer.

This sequence joins TRBV27 and TRBJ2-3; maybe TRBD2 (5 bases). The CDR3 totals 12 residues. The ends were cut back, 6 bases at V and 6 bases at J, with 10 bases in the middle. Germline CDR1 is MNHEY and CDR2 is SMNVEV (reference sequence). The CDR3 nucleotides are TGTGCCAGCAGGTCTGGCGGGGATACGCAGTATTTT. Protein sequence: CASRSGGDTQYF.

The CDR3 loop reads CASSLEYASGNEQFF. The CDR3 DNA is TGTGCCAGCAGCTTAGAATATGCTAGTGGCAATGAGCAGTTCTTC. The chain carries TRBV11-2 and TRBJ2-1; no firm D call. The germline gives CDR1 SGHAT, CDR2 FQNNGV. There are 15 residues in the CDR3. Between the trimmed V and J ends, which lost 0 bases and 6 bases, there was a span of 12 bases.

The chain links TRBV28 to TRBJ1-6; D unclear. The germline V gene has CDR1 MDHEN and CDR2 SYDVKM. V was cut by 5 bases and J by 9 bases, with 14 bases left in between. The CDR3 is 14 residues long. CDR3 coding DNA: TGTGCCAGCAGTCGACAAGGGCAAGTTTCACCCCTCCACTTT. Its translation: CASSRQGQVSPLHF.

The rearrangement joins TRBV5-6 to TRBJ2-7; TRBD2 matches at 8 bases. CDR1 is SGHDT and CDR2 is YYEEEE in the germline V gene. J was trimmed by 2 bases and V by 2 bases; bases with no gene match: 0. This CDR3 comprises 13 residues. The CDR3 spells CASSFGGAYEQYF. The CDR3 DNA follows: TGTGCCAGCAGCTTCGGGGGGGCCTACGAGCAGTACTTC. The full variable domain, in which reference TRBV5-6 and TRBJ2-7 provide the parts outside the CDR3, is DAGVTQSPTHLIKTRGQQVTLRCSPKSGHDTVSWYQQALGQGPQFIFQYYEEEERQRGNFPDRFSGHQFPNYSSELNVNALLLGDSALYLCASSFGGAYEQYFGPGTRLTVT.

This rearrangement joins TRBV5-1 to TRBJ1-1, with a possible D match to TRBD1 (6 bases). V lost 1 base and J 1 base, leaving 11 bases between the germline ends. This CDR3 spans 15 amino acids. Germline V gene sequence: CDR1 SGHRS, CDR2 YFSETQ. CDR3 nucleotide sequence: TGCGCCAGCAGCTTGCACCGACAGGCGAACACTGAAGCTTTCTTT. It translates to CASSLHRQANTEAFF.

The chain has TRBV5-1 and TRBJ2-1, with 9 bases fitting TRBD2. J gave up 6 bases and V 0 bases, and 4 bases lay outside the gene matches. The length of the CDR3 is 15 residues. Looked up from germline, CDR1 is SGHRS and CDR2 is YFSETQ. CDR3 coding DNA: TGCGCCAGCAGCTTGGGGAGGCGGGAGGGCAATGAGCAGTTCTTC. Translating gives CASSLGRREGNEQFF.

The table lists this clone with a count of one. The chain is built from TRBV27 and TRBJ1-5; 7 nucleotides agree with TRBD1. The V gene end was trimmed by 0 bases and the J gene end by 7 bases; junction bases not matched to a gene: 3. The CDR3 is 14 amino acids. Germline V gives CDR1 MNHEY, CDR2 SMNVEV (reference sequence). The CDR3 DNA reads as TGTGCCAGCAGTTTATCGGGCAGGGGGCAGCCCCAGCATTTT. The encoded protein is CASSLSGRGQPQHF.

This sequence joins TRBV18 and TRBJ1-2; a possible D gene is TRBD1 (5 bases). The germline V and J ends were trimmed by 6 bases and 4 bases, with 9 bases remaining between them. Per germline, CDR1 KGHSH and CDR2 LQKENI. This CDR3 comprises 12 residues. CDR3 bases: TGTGCCAGCTCCCAGGGACGCTATGGCTACACCTTC. Residues: CASSQGRYGYTF.

This clone was seen a single time. This chain links TRBV27 with TRBJ2-7, with D perhaps TRBD1 or TRBD2 (5 bases each). Between the trimmed V and J ends, which lost 6 bases and 3 bases, there was a span of 18 bases. The CDR3 extends over 15 amino acids. Germline V gene lookup returns CDR1 MNHEY and CDR2 SMNVEV (reference sequence). The CDR3 DNA follows: TGTGCCAGCAGGGAAATGGGGGTCCCCAACTACGAGCAGTACTTC. It is translated as CASREMGVPNYEQYF.

CDR3 loop: CASSLEGMGGTDTQYF. CDR3 DNA: TGTGCCAGCAGCTTGGAAGGAATGGGGGGCACAGATACGCAGTATTTT. This sequence joins TRBV5-6 and TRBJ2-3; D assignment may be TRBD1 or TRBD2 (5 bases each). The CDR3 is 16 amino acids. Trimming pared 0 bases from V and 1 base from J, leaving 12 bases between. Germline V gene lookup returns CDR1 SGHDT and CDR2 YYEEEE.

V usage is TRBV7-9 and J usage is TRBJ2-5; 8 bases fit TRBD1. V shed 5 bases, J shed 7 bases, and the junction held 12 bases outside the gene matches. CDR1 and CDR2 (germline): SEHNR, FQNEAQ (reference sequence). The CDR3 consists of 15 residues. Here the CDR3 DNA reads TGTGCCAGCAGCGAGAGACAGGGGCTCGGTGGGACCCAGTACTTC. Encoded protein: CASSERQGLGGTQYF.

This clone has only one observation. The V and J genes are TRBV7-2 and TRBJ2-3; TRBD2 agrees at 16 bases. The CDR3 sequence is 18 residues long. Germline CDR1 reads SGHTA; CDR2 reads FQGNSA. Trimming at V came to 6 bases and at J to 3 bases, leaving 9 bases not matched to a gene. The CDR3 here is CASRTGLAGGLATDTQYF. CDR3 nucleotide sequence: TGTGCCAGCAGGACGGGACTAGCGGGGGGGTTGGCGACAGATACGCAGTATTTT.

The V gene is TRBV6-5, the J gene TRBJ1-1, with D possibly being TRBD1 (6 bases). The germline V and J ends were trimmed by 5 bases and 3 bases, with 10 bases remaining between them. The germline V gene has CDR1 MNHEY and CDR2 SVGAGI. The CDR3 has 13 residues. The CDR3 region has the DNA TGTGCCAGCAGTAGGGGGGGACACACTGAAGCTTTCTTT. Translated, it gives CASSRGGHTEAFF.

CDR3 region: CASSFSLADTGELFF. CDR3 DNA: TGTGCCAGCAGCTTCAGCTTGGCCGACACCGGGGAGCTGTTTTTT. V gene TRBV4-2 combines with J gene TRBJ2-2; no reliable D call. Looked up from germline, CDR1 is LGHNA and CDR2 is YNFKEQ. V was shortened by 5 bases and J by 3 bases, with 13 bases between the two germline ends. The CDR3 has 15 amino acids.

The chain joins TRBV5-1 to TRBJ2-6; no reliable D call. CDR1 and CDR2 from the germline V gene are SGHRS and YFSETQ. The V and J ends lost 2 bases and 0 bases respectively, with 6 bases between them. This CDR3 spans 15 amino acids. The CDR3 loop reads CASSLYASGANVLTF. The CDR3 DNA is TGCGCCAGCAGCTTATATGCCTCTGGGGCCAACGTCCTGACTTTC.

V gene TRBV15 combines with J gene TRBJ2-5, with 7 positions matching TRBD1. The junction had 9 bases not matched to a gene; V was cut back by 1 base and J by 4 bases. Germline V gives CDR1 LNHNV, CDR2 YYDKDF (reference sequence). The CDR3 loop spans 16 amino acids. CDR3 residues: CATSRGVSGGGETQYF. The DNA for the CDR3 is TGTGCCACCAGCAGAGGGGTCTCAGGGGGTGGAGAGACCCAGTACTTC.

This clone showed up just once. V is TRBV7-8 and J is TRBJ1-2; the match to TRBD1 covers 12 bases. Germline trimming cut 4 bases from V and 4 bases from J; bases unmatched to any gene: 4. Per the germline V gene, CDR1 is SGHVS and CDR2 is FQNEAQ. The CDR3 consists of 15 residues. The CDR3 DNA sequence: TGTGCCAGCAGCTACGGGACAGGGGGCTCCTATGGCTACACCTTC. It is translated as CASSYGTGGSYGYTF.

CDR3 DNA sequence: TGCGCCAGCAGCCACGCCAGAGCGTACGAGCAGTACTTC. Its translation is CASSHARAYEQYF. This chain links TRBV4-3 with TRBJ2-7; D gene ambiguous. Germline loops: CDR1 LGHNA, CDR2 YSLEER. V was clipped by 3 bases and J by 4 bases, with 10 bases between them. CDR3 length equals 13 residues.

The chain is built from TRBV7-6 and TRBJ1-2; TRBD1 matches 7 bases. This CDR3 comprises 13 residues. V shed 5 bases, J shed 7 bases, and the junction held 7 bases outside the gene matches. Germline values: CDR1 SGHVS, CDR2 FNYEAQ. The CDR3 protein is CASSGDRVGGYTF. Here the CDR3 DNA reads TGTGCCAGCAGCGGCGACAGGGTGGGTGGCTACACCTTC.